These 8 T cell receptor beta chains share one sample of origin, sequenced in a study of blood T cell repertoires in COVID-19. Data came from immunoSEQ multiplex PCR; TCRdb stores just in-frame clones and leaves some out. Of 310,000 or so clones in the sample, about 87% are singletons; the top ten hold 1.3%. The source material was peripheral blood. Receptors were obtained from a man between 65 and 85 years old with acute or convalescent COVID-19.

The gene calls are TRBV18 and TRBJ2-5; 7 positions agree with TRBD1. V was clipped by 4 bases and J by 5 bases; unmatched bases: 13. This CDR3 contains 16 residues. Germline CDR1 and CDR2: KGHSH and LQKENI. As DNA, the CDR3 is TGTGCCAGCTCACAGACGACAGGGTACGGGCTCGAGACCCAGTACTTC. It encodes CASSQTTGYGLETQYF.

The J gene is TRBJ1-1, the V gene TRBV3-1 (or the pseudogene TRBV3-2), with D possibly matching TRBD1 (5 bases). Germline values: CDR1 LGHDT, CDR2 YNNKEL (reference sequence). CDR3 size: 16 residues. V lost 1 base to trimming and J lost 4 bases, with 16 bases between them. The CDR3 sequence: CASSQGGGTLGTEAFF. The DNA for the CDR3 is TGTGCCAGCAGCCAAGGGGGGGGGACCCTGGGCACTGAAGCTTTCTTT.

Comments on this clone: This CDR3 is also generated by other DNA sequences in the sample. This sequence joins TRBV5-4 and TRBJ2-7; D unresolved. V lost 0 bases and J lost 4, with 5 bases in between. This CDR3 is built from 12 residues. Looked up from germline, CDR1 is SGHNT and CDR2 is YYREEE (reference sequence). The CDR3: CASSLDTYEQYF. The DNA for the CDR3 is TGTGCCAGCAGCTTGGACACGTACGAGCAGTACTTC.

This chain uses TRBV6-5 with TRBJ2-7; 7 nucleotides align to TRBD2. The CDR3 has 15 amino acids. The V segment lost 4 bases and the J segment 0 bases; nucleotides outside the gene matches: 6. The germline gives CDR1 MNHEY, CDR2 SVGAGI. DNA for the CDR3: TGTGCCAGCAGTTCCGGAGCGGGACGCTCCTACGAGCAGTACTTC. Amino acid sequence: CASSSGAGRSYEQYF.

As DNA, the CDR3 is TGTGCCACCAGCAGAGGGGCGGAGGCAATCTATGGCTACACCTTC. Translating gives CATSRGAEAIYGYTF. The chain has TRBV15 and TRBJ1-2; D is unclear. CDR1 and CDR2 from the germline V gene are LNHNV and YYDKDF (reference sequence). Trimming took 1 base from V and 4 from J, leaving 13 bases between them. The CDR3 covers 15 residues.

This clone has a handful of counts. The V and J genes are TRBV4-2 and TRBJ1-1; TRBD1 is a possible D gene (6 bases). V was cut by 4 bases and J by 9 bases, with 15 bases left in between. CDR3 length equals 13 residues. CDR1 and CDR2 (germline): LGHNA, YNFKEQ. The CDR3 sequence is CASSLNPDRKAFF. CDR3 bases: TGTGCCAGCAGCCTAAACCCCGACAGGAAAGCTTTCTTT.

This clone was seen only a few times. The J gene is TRBJ1-2, the V gene TRBV12-3 or TRBV12-4; unclear D gene. The CDR3 runs to 12 residues. V shed 5 bases and J shed 5 bases, with 9 bases lying between them. The chain's CDR3 is CASSRSEYGYTF. The CDR3 bases are TGTGCCAGCAGTCGATCGGAGTATGGCTACACCTTC.

V gene TRBV5-1 combines with J gene TRBJ2-1; 11 bases line up with TRBD2. CDR1 is SGHRS and CDR2 is YFSETQ in the germline V gene. The CDR3 length is 17 residues. V lost 0 bases and J lost 4; bases outside the gene matches: 6. The chain's CDR3 is CASSLGASGGIYNEQFF. In DNA, the CDR3 is TGCGCCAGCAGCTTGGGTGCTAGCGGGGGGATTTACAATGAGCAGTTCTTC.